The 18 T cell receptor beta chains presented below share a single source sample, sequenced in a study of blood T cell repertoires in COVID-19. The assay was immunoSEQ multiplex PCR, and TCRdb's table has in-frame clones only and misses some. The table records about 300,000 clones, just under 90% of them present only once. The material sequenced was peripheral blood. The source is a woman aged 45-59 years with COVID-19, enrolled during active disease.

This chain connects TRBV5-4 to TRBJ2-7; 9 bases are shared with TRBD1. This CDR3 is 14 amino acids long. From germline, CDR1 is SGHNT and CDR2 YYREEE (reference sequence). Trimming took 7 bases from V and 0 from J; bases not matched to a gene: 5. CDR3: CASGTGGLSYEQYF. CDR3 coding DNA: TGTGCCAGCGGAACAGGGGGCCTCTCCTACGAGCAGTACTTC.

Comments on this clone: At one boundary the junction diverges from the germline segment, which might be a read error. The chain employs TRBV7-8 and TRBJ2-1; 12 nucleotides align to TRBD2. Germline V gene data show CDR1 as SGHVS and CDR2 as FQNEAQ. This CDR3 comprises 15 residues. The CDR3 bases are TGTGCCAGCAGTTTAGGACTAGCGGGACTGAATGAGCAGTTCTTC. Protein product: CASSLGLAGLNEQFF.

This rearrangement joins TRBV7-2 to TRBJ1-2; tentatively, D is TRBD1 (6 bases). Trimming shortened V by 2 bases and J by 4 bases, and 14 bases separated the two germline ends. Germline CDR1 SGHTA, CDR2 FQGNSA. CDR3 length equals 15 residues. The CDR3 loop reads CASSLSGQSRYGYTF. Here the CDR3 DNA reads TGTGCCAGCAGCTTATCAGGACAGAGTCGCTATGGCTACACCTTC.

This clone turned up a few times. This chain links TRBV10-3 with TRBJ2-1; D gene unclear. This CDR3 contains 14 residues. Germline loops: CDR1 ENHRY, CDR2 SYGVKD. The ends were cut back, 6 bases at V and 2 bases at J, with 11 bases in the middle. The CDR3 region is CAISPGGAYNEQFF. The CDR3 DNA reads as TGTGCCATCAGCCCCGGCGGAGCCTACAATGAGCAGTTCTTC.

This sequence joins TRBV5-8 and TRBJ2-7; TRBD2 matches at 9 bases. The germline V gene has CDR1 SGHTS and CDR2 YDEGEE. Trimming at V came to 2 bases and at J to 1 base, leaving 4 bases not matched to a gene. CDR3 length equals 15 residues. The CDR3: CASSFWLAGSYEQYF. For the CDR3, the DNA is TGTGCCAGCAGCTTCTGGCTAGCGGGATCCTACGAGCAGTACTTC.

The CDR3 DNA sequence: TGTGCCACCAGTGATTCGTACGCGCCTCCCTACGAGCAGTACTTC. It yields the protein CATSDSYAPPYEQYF. J is TRBJ2-7 and V is TRBV24-1, with unresolved D. Looked up from germline, CDR1 is KGHDR and CDR2 is SFDVKD. Trimming left V 2 bases short and J 2 bases short, with 12 bases between. There are 15 residues in the CDR3.

J is TRBJ1-5 and V is TRBV10-3; 7 bases agree with TRBD1. CDR1 is ENHRY, CDR2 SYGVKD, per germline. The CDR3 spans 13 residues. V was pared by 6 bases and J by 5 bases, with 4 bases of the junction left unmatched. Here the CDR3 DNA reads TGTGCCATCAGCGACAGGGAGTATCAGCCCCAGCATTTT. This sequence encodes CAISDREYQPQHF.

This clone appeared a single time. V is TRBV5-4 and J is TRBJ2-7; no firm D call. This CDR3 contains 14 residues. V lost 5 bases, J lost 7 bases, and 19 bases lay in between. Germline lookup yields CDR1 SGHNT and CDR2 YYREEE (reference sequence). CDR3 nucleotide sequence: TGTGCCAGCAGTGTTCCGGGTTCCCCAATAGAGCAGTACTTC. Translation: CASSVPGSPIEQYF.

The J gene is TRBJ2-1, the V gene TRBV12-2; the table's D gene call, TRBD1, was not cross checked with the DNA. TRBV12-2 is marked as a pseudogene. This CDR3 is 18 amino acids long. The CDR3 here is CASRLDCNRGPLYNEQFF. The CDR3 region has the DNA TGTGCAAGTCGCTTGGACTGTAACAGGGGTCCTCTCTACAATGAGCAGTTCTTC.

The count of this clone is one. The chain employs TRBV24-1 and TRBJ2-1; TRBD2 matches 11 bases. CDR3 length equals 16 residues. Germline assignment: CDR1 KGHDR and CDR2 SFDVKD. V was pared by 5 bases and J by 7 bases, with 9 bases of the junction left unmatched. The CDR3 DNA sequence: TGTGCCACCAGTGGCCCACTAGCGGGAGTTTTAAATGAGCAGTTCTTC. Protein: CATSGPLAGVLNEQFF.

The gene calls are TRBV4-1 and TRBJ2-1, with a weak D call TRBD1 (7 bases). Germline assignment: CDR1 MGHRA and CDR2 YSYEKL. This CDR3 has 15 residues. The V gene lost 6 bases and the J gene lost 1 base, with 13 bases spanning the gap. In nucleotides, the CDR3 is TGCGCCAGCAGGCGGGACAGCCAATCCTACAATGAGCAGTTCTTC. Protein product: CASRRDSQSYNEQFF.

V is TRBV30 and J is TRBJ2-1; 7 bases agree with TRBD2. J lost 0 bases, V lost 0 bases, and 2 bases had no gene match. This CDR3 contains 15 residues. Germline values: CDR1 GTSNPN, CDR2 SVGIG (reference sequence). The CDR3 nucleotides read TGTGCCTGGAGTGTACGGACTAGCTCCTACAATGAGCAGTTCTTC. Translation: CAWSVRTSSYNEQFF.

The CDR3 region is CAATLRAGDTEAFF. CDR3 nucleotide sequence: TGTGCCGCTACGCTCAGGGCAGGGGATACTGAAGCTTTCTTT. This chain connects TRBV3-1 (or the pseudogene TRBV3-2) to TRBJ1-1; TRBD1 is a possible D gene (6 bases). The germline V and J ends were trimmed by 11 bases and 5 bases, with 21 bases remaining between them. This CDR3 is 14 amino acids long. Germline CDR1 reads LGHDT; CDR2 reads YNNKEL (reference sequence).

The chain couples TRBV30 to TRBJ1-4; possibly TRBD1 for D (6 bases). The V gene's germline CDR1 is GTSNPN and CDR2 SVGIG (reference sequence). The CDR3 sequence is 12 residues long. Trimming cost V 0 bases and J 10 bases, with 9 bases left between them. CDR3 coding DNA: TGTGCCTGGAGTGTAAGAGGGGGAAAACTGTTTTTT. Translation: CAWSVRGGKLFF.

This chain links TRBV19 with TRBJ1-2; D is ambiguous. This CDR3 is built from 11 residues. Germline V CDR1 and CDR2: LNHDA, SQIVND (reference sequence). V was pared by 2 bases and J by 5 bases, with 3 bases between. The CDR3 nucleotides are TGTGCCAGTAGTATATTATATGGCTACACCTTC. It is translated as CASSILYGYTF. Full variable domain (remainder filled in from reference TRBV19 and TRBJ1-2): DGGITQSPKYLFRKEGQNVTLSCEQNLNHDAMYWYRQDPGQGLRLIYYSQIVNDFQKGDIAEGYSVSREKKESFPLTVTSAQKNPTAFYLCASSILYGYTFGSGTRLTVV.

CDR3 amino acids: CASGSGDLGGRGYTF. The DNA of the CDR3 is TGTGCCAGCGGTTCAGGGGACCTGGGGGGGAGGGGCTACACCTTC. The chain carries TRBV6-5 and TRBJ1-2; tentatively, D is TRBD1 (6 bases). Trimming shortened V by 8 bases and J by 8 bases, and 24 bases separated the two germline ends. The CDR3 loop spans 15 amino acids. CDR1 is MNHEY and CDR2 is SVGAGI in the germline V gene.

The V call is TRBV5-1, the J call TRBJ2-7, with D possibly matching TRBD1 (6 bases). The CDR3 runs 14 residues. CDR1 and CDR2 (germline): SGHRS, YFSETQ. The V end was cut by 4 bases, the J end by 3 bases, with 14 bases between. CDR3: CASSVQGGVYEQYF. The CDR3 bases are TGCGCCAGCAGCGTACAGGGCGGAGTCTACGAGCAGTACTTC.

This chain links TRBV5-1 with TRBJ2-5, with 12 positions matching TRBD1. The CDR3 has 15 residues. J gave up 4 bases and V 4 bases, and 5 bases lay outside the gene matches. Germline V lookup: CDR1 SGHRS, CDR2 YFSETQ. CDR3 in DNA: TGCGCCAGCAGCCCATGGGACAGGGGGCGAGAGACCCAGTACTTC. It specifies CASSPWDRGRETQYF.